This TCR beta chain was recorded in a study of T cell clonotyping in hematopoietic cell transplantation (dated by TCRdb to the early 2020s). Study-wide context: Recipient samples taken before transplant were obtained following cytoreduction. In the study, fewer than 150 blood samples were gathered from some 32 consecutive transplant recipients and their related donors. Patient recruitment ran from late 2015 to early 2017, and follow-up continued until September 2020 or death.

The sample holds a few counts of this clone. The antigen this receptor binds is unknown. No per-base quality is available; no much larger clone lies one base away. What this sample's time point label stands for: recipient sample about 28 days before transplant, after cytoreduction. Blood from recipients was drawn roughly 28 days before transplant, then again at days 30, 100 and 180 after transplant. Nuclei Lysis Solution was used to extract genomic DNA from fresh or cryopreserved unfractionated peripheral blood mononuclear cells. With the immunoSEQ assay, which is a bias-controlled multiplex PCR relying on V- and J-specific primers, TCR beta CDR3 regions were amplified from genomic DNA. A second PCR step added a proprietary barcode and Illumina adapter sequences to the CDR3 amplicons. An Illumina MiSeq instrument was used for sequencing of the CDR3 libraries. As for the authors' bioinformatics: Export and quality control were handled in immunoSEQ Analyzer 3.0, while downstream analyses relied on R Bioconductor and Immunarch. Only productive rearrangements in the normalized downsampled data set were used to calculate repertoire metrics. Clonotypes larger than 5 templates in the normalized cohort were defined as pathologically expanded. The Inverse Simpson Index served as the measure of repertoire diversity. CMV-specificity analyses were carried out on the non-normalized data set to capture all clonotypes. The immuneACCESS repertoire file appears here via TCRdb, limited to in-frame rearrangements. These files lack a portion of the clones; in checked studies, under half of the deficit traces to unresolved V genes, and the cause of the others is not known. V and J calls and clone size are given by that table; D and trimming were obtained from the DNA. Present in this sample are about 29,000 clones, about 83% of which were seen just once. Jointly, the top ten make up 5.5% to 8% of the sample.

CDR1 is given as MNHEY and CDR2 as SVGAGI, both from the germline V gene. The CDR3 holds 11 amino acids from the cysteine to the phenylalanine. The DNA shown is the 33-base CDR3, in frame from base 1. Trimming costs V 6 bases and J 6 bases, and their ends lie 7 bases apart. Findings and caveats that apply to the study as a whole: Broader TCR repertoire diversity after transplant was predicted by Inverse Simpson Index values from donors and from recipients before transplant. Overlap with donor repertoires was found for only a small fraction of recipient repertoires, with over 95% found to appear de novo at the given depth. The sample size was limited, and CD4 and CD8 repertoire contributions could not be separated because cells were not sorted. Recipient TCR diversity fell after transplant, with pathologically expanded clonotypes rising progressively from day 30 to day 180.

Sequencing used peripheral blood mononuclear cells, obtained before stem cell transplant. The V and J segments used are TRBV6-5 and TRBJ2-3, with an unclear D gene assignment. The TCR sequence derives from a woman aged 25-40 years with chronic myeloid leukemia. Some clones in this sample may be carry-over from other donors' samples. The nucleotide sequence reads TGTGCCAGCAGACGTAGGGATACGCAGTATTTT. This is translated as CASRRRDTQYF.